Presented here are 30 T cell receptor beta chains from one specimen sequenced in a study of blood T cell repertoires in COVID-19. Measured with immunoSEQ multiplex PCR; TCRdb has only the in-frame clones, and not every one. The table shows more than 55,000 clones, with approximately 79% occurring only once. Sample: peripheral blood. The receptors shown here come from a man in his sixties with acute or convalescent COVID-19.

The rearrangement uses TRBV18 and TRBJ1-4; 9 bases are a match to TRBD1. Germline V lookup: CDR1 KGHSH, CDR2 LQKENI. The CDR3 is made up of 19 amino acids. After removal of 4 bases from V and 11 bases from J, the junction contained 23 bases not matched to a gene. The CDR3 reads CASSQLNDGTGGRNPKLFF. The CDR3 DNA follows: TGTGCCAGCTCACAGTTAAACGATGGAACAGGGGGCAGAAACCCGAAACTGTTTTTT.

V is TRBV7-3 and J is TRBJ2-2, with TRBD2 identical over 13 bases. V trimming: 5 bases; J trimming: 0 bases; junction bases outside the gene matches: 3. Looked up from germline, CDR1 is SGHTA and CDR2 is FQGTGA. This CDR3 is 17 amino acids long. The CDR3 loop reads CASSQTSGGTNTGELFF. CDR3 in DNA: TGTGCCAGCAGCCAGACTAGCGGGGGGACGAACACCGGGGAGCTGTTTTTT. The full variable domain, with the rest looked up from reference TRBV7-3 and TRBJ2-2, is GAGVSQTPSNKVTEKGKYVELRCDPISGHTALYWYRQSLGQGPEFLIYFQGTGAADDSGLPNDRFFAVRPEGSVSTLKIQRTERGDSAVYLCASSQTSGGTNTGELFFGEGSRLTVL.

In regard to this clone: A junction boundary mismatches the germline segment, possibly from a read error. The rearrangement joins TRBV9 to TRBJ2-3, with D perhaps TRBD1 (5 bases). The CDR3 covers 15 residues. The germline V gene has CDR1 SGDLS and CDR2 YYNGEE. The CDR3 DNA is TGTGCCAGCAGCCCCCCCGACCAGAGCACAGGTACGCAGTATTTT. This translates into CASSPPDQSTGTQYF.

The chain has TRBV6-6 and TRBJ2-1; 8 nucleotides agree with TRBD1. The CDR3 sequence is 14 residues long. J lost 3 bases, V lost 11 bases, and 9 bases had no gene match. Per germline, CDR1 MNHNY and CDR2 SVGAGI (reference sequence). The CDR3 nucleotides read TGTGCCTCCCGACGGGACAGGAACTACAATGAGCAGTTCTTC. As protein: CASRRDRNYNEQFF.

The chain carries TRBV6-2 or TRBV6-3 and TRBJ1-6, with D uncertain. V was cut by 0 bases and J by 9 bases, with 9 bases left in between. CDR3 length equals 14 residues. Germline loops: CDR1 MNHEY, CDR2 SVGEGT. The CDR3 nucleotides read TGTGCCAGCAGTTACTCGGGCAGTCTTTCACCCCTCCACTTT. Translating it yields CASSYSGSLSPLHF.

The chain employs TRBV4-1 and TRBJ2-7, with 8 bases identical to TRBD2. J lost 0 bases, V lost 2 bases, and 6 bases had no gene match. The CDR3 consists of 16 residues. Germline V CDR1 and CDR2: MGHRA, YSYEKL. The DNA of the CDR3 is TGCGCCAGCAGCCAAACCGGGACTAGTTACTCCTACGAGCAGTACTTC. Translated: CASSQTGTSYSYEQYF.

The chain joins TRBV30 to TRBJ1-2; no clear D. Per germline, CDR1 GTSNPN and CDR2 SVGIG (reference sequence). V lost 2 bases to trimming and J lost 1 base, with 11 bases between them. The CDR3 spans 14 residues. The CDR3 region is CAWSPGSYNYGYTF. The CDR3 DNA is TGTGCCTGGAGTCCGGGGTCCTATAACTATGGCTACACCTTC.

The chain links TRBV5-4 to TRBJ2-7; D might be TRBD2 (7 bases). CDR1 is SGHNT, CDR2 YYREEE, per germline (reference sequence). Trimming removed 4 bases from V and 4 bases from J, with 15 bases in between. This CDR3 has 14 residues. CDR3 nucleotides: TGTGCCAGCAGCGCCGGAAGGGGGGGTTACGAGCAGTACTTC. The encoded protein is CASSAGRGGYEQYF.

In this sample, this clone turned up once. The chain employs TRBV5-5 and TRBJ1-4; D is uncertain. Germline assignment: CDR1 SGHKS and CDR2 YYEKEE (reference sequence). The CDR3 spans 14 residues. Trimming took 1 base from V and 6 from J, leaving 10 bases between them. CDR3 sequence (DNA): TGTGCCAGCAGCTTGATCATGGGAGATGAAAAACTGTTTTTT. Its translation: CASSLIMGDEKLFF.

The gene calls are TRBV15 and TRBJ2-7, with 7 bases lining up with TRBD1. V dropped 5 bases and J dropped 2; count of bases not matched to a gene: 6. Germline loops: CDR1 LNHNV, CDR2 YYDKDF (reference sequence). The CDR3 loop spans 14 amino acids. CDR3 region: CATSENRGTYEQYF. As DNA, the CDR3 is TGTGCCACCAGCGAGAACAGGGGAACCTACGAGCAGTACTTC.

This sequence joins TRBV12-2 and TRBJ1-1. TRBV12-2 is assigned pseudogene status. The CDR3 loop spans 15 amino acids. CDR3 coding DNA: TGTGCAAGTCGCTTAACGGGGAGGCTAGGGACTGAAGCTTTCTTT. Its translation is CASRLTGRLGTEAFF.

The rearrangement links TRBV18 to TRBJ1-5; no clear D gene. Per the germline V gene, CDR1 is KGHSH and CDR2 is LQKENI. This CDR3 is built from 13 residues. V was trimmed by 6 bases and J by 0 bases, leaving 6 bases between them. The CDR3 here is CASSAASNQPQHF. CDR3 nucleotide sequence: TGTGCCAGCTCGGCGGCTAGCAATCAGCCCCAGCATTTT.

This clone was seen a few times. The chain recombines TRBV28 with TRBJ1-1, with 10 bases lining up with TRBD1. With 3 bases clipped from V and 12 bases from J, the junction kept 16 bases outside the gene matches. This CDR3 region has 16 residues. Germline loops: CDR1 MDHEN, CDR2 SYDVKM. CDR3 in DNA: TGTGCCAGCAGTTTGGGGACAGGGGCGAACAGGGGGTGGACTTTCTTT. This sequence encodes CASSLGTGANRGWTFF.

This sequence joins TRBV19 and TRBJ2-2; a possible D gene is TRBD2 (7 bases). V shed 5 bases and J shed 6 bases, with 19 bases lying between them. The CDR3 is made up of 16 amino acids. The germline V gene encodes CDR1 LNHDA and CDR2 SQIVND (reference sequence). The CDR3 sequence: CASSYLEGGPAGELFF. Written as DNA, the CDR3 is TGTGCCAGTAGTTATTTGGAGGGGGGGCCCGCCGGGGAGCTGTTTTTT.

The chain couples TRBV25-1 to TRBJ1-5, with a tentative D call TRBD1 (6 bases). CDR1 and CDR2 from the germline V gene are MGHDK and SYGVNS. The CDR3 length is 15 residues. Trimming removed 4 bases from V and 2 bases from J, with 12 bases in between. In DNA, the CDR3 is TGTGCCAGCAGTGCGGGGGGGCAGGGCAATCAGCCCCAGCATTTT. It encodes CASSAGGQGNQPQHF.

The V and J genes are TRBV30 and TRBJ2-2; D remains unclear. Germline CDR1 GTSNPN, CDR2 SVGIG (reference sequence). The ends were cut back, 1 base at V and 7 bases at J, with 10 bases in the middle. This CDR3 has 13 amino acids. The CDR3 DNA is TGTGCCTGGAGTGAAGCGCAAAGCGGGGAGCTGTTTTTT. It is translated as CAWSEAQSGELFF.

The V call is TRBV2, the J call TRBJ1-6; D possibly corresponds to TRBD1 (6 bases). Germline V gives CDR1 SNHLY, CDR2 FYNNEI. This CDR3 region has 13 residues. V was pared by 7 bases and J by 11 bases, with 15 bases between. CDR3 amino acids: CASTSGERPPLHF. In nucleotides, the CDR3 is TGTGCCAGCACGTCAGGGGAAAGGCCACCCCTCCACTTT.

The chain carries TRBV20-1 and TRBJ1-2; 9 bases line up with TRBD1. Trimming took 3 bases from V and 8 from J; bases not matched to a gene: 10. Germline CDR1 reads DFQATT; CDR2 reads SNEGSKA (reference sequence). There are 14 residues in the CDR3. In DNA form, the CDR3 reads TGCAGTGCTAGTGAGGGACAGGGACTACGCGGCTACACCTTC. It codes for CSASEGQGLRGYTF.

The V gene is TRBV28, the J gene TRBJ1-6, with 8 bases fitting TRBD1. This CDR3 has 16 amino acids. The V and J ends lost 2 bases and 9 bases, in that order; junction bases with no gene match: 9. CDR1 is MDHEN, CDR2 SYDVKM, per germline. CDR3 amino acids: CASSLPPGQGSSPLHF. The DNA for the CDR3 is TGTGCCAGCAGTTTACCCCCCGGACAGGGCAGTTCACCCCTCCACTTT.

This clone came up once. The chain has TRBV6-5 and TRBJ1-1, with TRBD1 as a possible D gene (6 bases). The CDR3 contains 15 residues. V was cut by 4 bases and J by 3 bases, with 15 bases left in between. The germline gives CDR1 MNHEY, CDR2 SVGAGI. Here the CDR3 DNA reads TGTGCCAGCAGTTCAACAGGGTCTATGGACACTGAAGCTTTCTTT. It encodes CASSSTGSMDTEAFF.

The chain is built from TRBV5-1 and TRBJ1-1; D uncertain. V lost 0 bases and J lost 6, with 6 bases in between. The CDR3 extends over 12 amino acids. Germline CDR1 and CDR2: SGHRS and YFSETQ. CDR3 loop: CASSLAGSEAFF. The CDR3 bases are TGCGCCAGCAGCTTGGCGGGTTCTGAAGCTTTCTTT.

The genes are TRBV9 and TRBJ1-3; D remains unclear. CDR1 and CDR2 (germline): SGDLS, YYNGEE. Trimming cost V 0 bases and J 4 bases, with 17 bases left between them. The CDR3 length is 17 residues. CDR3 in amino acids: CASSVGRELYGGNTIYF. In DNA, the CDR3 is TGTGCCAGCAGCGTAGGGCGGGAGCTCTACGGAGGAAACACCATATATTTT. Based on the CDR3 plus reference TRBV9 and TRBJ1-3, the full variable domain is DSGVTQTPKHLITATGQRVTLRCSPRSGDLSVYWYQQSLDQGLQFLIQYYNGEERAKGNILERFSAQQFPDLHSELNLSSLELGDSALYFCASSVGRELYGGNTIYFGEGSWLTVV.

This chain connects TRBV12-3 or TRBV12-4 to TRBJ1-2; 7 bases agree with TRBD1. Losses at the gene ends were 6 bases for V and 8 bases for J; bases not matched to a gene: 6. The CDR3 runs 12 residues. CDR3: CASSDRDRGYTF. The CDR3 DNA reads TGTGCCAGCAGCGACAGGGATAGAGGCTACACCTTC.

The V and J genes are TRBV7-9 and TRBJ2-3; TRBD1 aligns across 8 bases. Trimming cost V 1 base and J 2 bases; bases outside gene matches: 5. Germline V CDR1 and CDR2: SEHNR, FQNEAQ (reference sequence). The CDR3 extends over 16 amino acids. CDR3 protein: CASSLDRGKLTDTQYF. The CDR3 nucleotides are TGTGCCAGCAGCTTAGACAGGGGGAAACTCACAGATACGCAGTATTTT.

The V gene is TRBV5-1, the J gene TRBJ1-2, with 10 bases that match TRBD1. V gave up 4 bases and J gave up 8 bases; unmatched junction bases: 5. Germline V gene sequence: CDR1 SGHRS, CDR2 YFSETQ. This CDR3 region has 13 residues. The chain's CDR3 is CASSLGQGIGYTF. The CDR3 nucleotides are TGCGCCAGCAGCCTGGGACAGGGGATCGGCTACACCTTC.

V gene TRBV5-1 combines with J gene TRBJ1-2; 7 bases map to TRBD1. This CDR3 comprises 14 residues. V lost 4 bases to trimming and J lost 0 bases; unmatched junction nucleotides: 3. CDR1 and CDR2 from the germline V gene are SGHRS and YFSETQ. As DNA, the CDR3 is TGCGCCAGCAGCGTGGGACAGCCTAACTATGGCTACACCTTC. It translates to CASSVGQPNYGYTF.

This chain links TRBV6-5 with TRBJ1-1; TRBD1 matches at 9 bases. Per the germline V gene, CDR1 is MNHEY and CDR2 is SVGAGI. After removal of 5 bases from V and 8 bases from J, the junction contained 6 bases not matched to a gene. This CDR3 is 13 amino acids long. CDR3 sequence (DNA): TGTGCCAGCAGTAGTCCCGGGACAGGGGAAGCTTTCTTT. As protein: CASSSPGTGEAFF.

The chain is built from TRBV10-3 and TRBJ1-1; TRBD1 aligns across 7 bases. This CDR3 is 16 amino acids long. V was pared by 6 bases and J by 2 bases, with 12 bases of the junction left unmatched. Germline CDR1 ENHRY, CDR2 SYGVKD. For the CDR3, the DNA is TGTGCCATCAGACCAAGAGAGGGGGCGGTTAACACTGAAGCTTTCTTT. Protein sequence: CAIRPREGAVNTEAFF.

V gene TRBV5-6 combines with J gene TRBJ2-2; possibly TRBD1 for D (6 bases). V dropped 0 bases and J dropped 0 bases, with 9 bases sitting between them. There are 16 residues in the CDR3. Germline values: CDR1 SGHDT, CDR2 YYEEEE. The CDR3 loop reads CASSLVGGSNTGELFF. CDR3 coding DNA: TGTGCCAGCAGCTTGGTAGGGGGATCGAACACCGGGGAGCTGTTTTTT.

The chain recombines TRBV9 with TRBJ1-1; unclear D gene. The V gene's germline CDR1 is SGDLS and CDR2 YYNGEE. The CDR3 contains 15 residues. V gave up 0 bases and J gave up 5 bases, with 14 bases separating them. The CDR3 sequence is CASSVGSGLGTEAFF. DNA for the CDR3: TGTGCCAGCAGCGTAGGAAGCGGGTTAGGAACTGAAGCTTTCTTT. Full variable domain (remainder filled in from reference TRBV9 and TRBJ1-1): DSGVTQTPKHLITATGQRVTLRCSPRSGDLSVYWYQQSLDQGLQFLIQYYNGEERAKGNILERFSAQQFPDLHSELNLSSLELGDSALYFCASSVGSGLGTEAFFGQGTRLTVV.